Listed here is a single T cell receptor beta chain. The sample comes from a study of blood T cell repertoires in COVID-19. Study context: Donors in the United States, Italy and Spain gave samples during acute or convalescent COVID-19.

In terms of age and location, participants ranged from roughly 18 to 100 years and lived in about two dozen US areas. Cohorts were determined from participant-reported clinical history. Germline V CDR1 and CDR2: SGHTS, YDEGEE. The CDR3 runs to 14 residues. V lost 4 bases and J lost 9, with 16 bases in between. The data were produced by immunoSEQ multiplex PCR, yet TCRdb's version contains in-frame clones alone and is incomplete. The sample has about 200,000 clones, approximately 89% seen once. The rearrangement links TRBV5-8 to TRBJ2-2; D is undetermined. This clonotype was obtained from a woman in her thirties with acute COVID-19. Sequenced material: PBMCs or T cells enriched from blood (not recorded which). The CDR3 sequence: CASSDFSFSRELFF. The CDR3 coding sequence is TGTGCCAGCAGCGACTTCTCCTTCTCGAGGGAGCTGTTTTTT.